This note documents a single TCR beta chain sequence. Its antigen is currently unknown. Sequencing used immunoSEQ multiplex PCR; TCRdb keeps in-frame clones, though not all of them. Here the sample spans more than 80,000 clones, about 86% being singletons. The CDR3 runs to 14 residues. The V gene end was trimmed by 6 bases and the J gene end by 7 bases; junction bases not matched to a gene: 8. Germline V gene data show CDR1 as MNHNS and CDR2 as SASEGT. The sample originates from a study of lymphopenia after photon versus proton radiotherapy. Whole-study findings and limits: Oligoclonal CD8+ Temra expansion after nadir drove photon patients' diversity drop. Survival link was tested only in deceased patients; proton benefit remains a possibility. Proton therapy kept repertoires fairly stable, unlike photons, which gained effector/memory cells. Post-nadir TCR diversity decline inversely tracked overall survival among those who died.

This chain joins TRBV6-1 and TRBJ1-2; TRBD1 matches 10 bases. The sequence derives from a man in his fifties or sixties with pancreatic cancer. This specimen consisted of peripheral blood, obtained from a patient treated with proton-based radiotherapy. The CDR3 is CASRERQGAGGYTF. CDR3 sequence (DNA): TGTGCCAGCAGGGAACGACAGGGGGCAGGTGGCTACACCTTC.